Sequencing of this TCR beta chain was carried out in a study of T cell responses to AZD1222 COVID-19 vaccine (TCRdb year 2021). Broadly, across the study: AZD1222 recipients given second doses at about 4 weeks or at about 12 weeks were pooled, since spike-specific TCR depth and breadth were not found to differ between the two schedules. TCR sequencing covered 230 or so trial participants: about 210 given two doses of AZD1222 and around 25 given two doses of MenACWY control vaccine. Enrollment into the trials was organized by age into subgroups of 18-55, 56-69 and 70-plus years, and those subgroups contained approximately 160, 26 and 62 TCR-sequenced participants, respectively. General study outcomes and caveats: Reportedly, close to half of the unique spike-specific TCRs recognized epitopes lying outside the regions that are mutated in the B.1.351 and B.1.1.7 variants. Conclusions about previously exposed vaccinees are limited, since just 6 or 7 AZD1222 recipients were seropositive for SARS-CoV-2 at baseline. The 56-69-year group was small, and its depth increase did not reach significance, likely because of low power. CD4 TCRs associated with the vaccine covered the entire spike protein, and the dominant responses were in regions 160-218 and 743-854. Most participants were white British and females outnumbered males, and the authors suggested that clonal diversity may have been underestimated. Spike-specific TCR breadth and depth rose significantly after two AZD1222 doses compared with day 0 and with MenACWY recipients. Because no day 14 peak-response samples were available, the repertoires could be characterized only after the peak T cell response.

The CDR3 regions of human TCRbeta chains were analyzed by immunosequencing. For the original study's pipeline: TCRs in the repertoires were compared against a reference library of SARS-CoV-2-specific TCRs that had been generated with the MIRA antigen-specificity platform. Breadth was defined as the fraction of unique TCRs that were SARS-CoV-2-associated, and depth was defined as the fraction of total T cells that were SARS-CoV-2-associated. Using the MIRA data, each spike-specific TCR was mapped to the spike region that the TCR reacts to and placed in a CD4 or CD8 class. Log10-transformed breadth and depth values were compared by one-way ANOVA with Sidak's multiple comparisons tests. The table comes from immuneACCESS by way of TCRdb, which keeps in-frame sequences with V and J called. Part of the clones is missing from these tables; in studies checked, under half for an unresolved V gene and the rest for unknown reasons. The V and J calls and clone size come from that table; D and trimming were worked out from the DNA. Here the sample has around 130,000 clones; about 89% occur a single time. About 5.3% of the sample comes from the top ten.

The time point label of this sample denotes: baseline before first vaccination. Vaccinee samples were obtained from the UK trials COV001 and COV002, which included a single-blind randomized controlled phase 2/3 trial of AZD1222 (ChAdOx1 nCoV-19) in healthy adults. For TCRbeta chain sequencing, PBMC samples were collected from trial participants at day 0 and at day 28 after the second dose. Details on this clone: Its antigen has not been determined. No much larger clone is present one base from it, and per-base qualities are unavailable.

Sequences were derived from peripheral blood, sampled on day 0 of AZD1222 vaccination. The sequence was collected from an adult in good health.

The CDR3 corresponds to CAWSEHPGTGNQPQHF. The DNA sequence is as follows: TGTGCCTGGAGTGAGCACCCCGGGACAGGGAATCAGCCCCAGCATTTT. This chain is built from TRBV30 and TRBJ1-5; 9 middle bases align to TRBD1. Trimming takes 1 base off V and 4 bases off J; junction bases not matched to a gene: 8. CDR1 and CDR2, looked up from the germline V gene (reference sequence), are GTSNPN and SVGIG. Spanning cysteine to phenylalanine, the CDR3 consists of 16 amino acids. Solely the CDR3 DNA is kept, with 48 bases framed from the first base. When the CDR3 is completed using the reference TRBV30 and TRBJ1-5 genes on either side, the full variable domain is SQTIHQWPATLVQPVGSPLSLECTVEGTSNPNLYWYRQAAGRGLQLLFYSVGIGQISSEVPQNLSASRPQDRQFILSSKKLLLSDSGFYLCAWSEHPGTGNQPQHFGDGTRLSIL.